This is a list of T cell receptor beta chains from one sample in a study of regulatory T cells in long-lasting Graves disease. TCRdb re-called the multiplex PCR reads through MiXCR, storing one row per CDR3 protein. The data hold around 430,000 distinct CDR3 sequences, with around a fifth observed a single time. Sequencing was performed on peripheral blood mononuclear cells (PBMCs), taken when the disease was refractory, from a patient treated with antithyroid drugs. The source of these receptors is a female donor with Graves disease. The CDR3 runs from the conserved cysteine through the conserved F or W. D genes are given only for firm matches. Clone size, where shown, is once, few, many, or a class for clones that have expanded.

CDR3nt | CDR3aa | j_gene | v_gene | len | d_gene | abundance
TGTGCCAGCAGTCCTCAACGCGCCGACGGGGGACACACTGAAGCTTTCTTT | CASSPQRADGGHTEAFF | TRBJ1-1 | TRBV28 | 17 | - | many
TGTGCCAGCAGTCTGACAGGGAAACAGCCCCAGCATTTT | CASSLTGKQPQHF | TRBJ1-5 | TRBV12-3/TRBV12-4 | 13 | TRBD1 | many
TGTGCCAGCTCCCCATACAGGCTGGACACCGGGGAGCTGTTTTTT | CASSPYRLDTGELFF | TRBJ2-2 | TRBV6-1 | 15 | - | few
TGTGCCAGCTCACCTCTCGATGGACAGAGCGAAGCTTTCTTT | CASSPLDGQSEAFF | TRBJ1-1 | TRBV18 | 14 | - | few
TGTGCCAGCAGTTCACTCCGGGGGAACACCGGGGAGCTGTTTTTT | CASSSLRGNTGELFF | TRBJ2-2 | TRBV6-5 | 15 | - | few
TGTGCCAGCAATCCTAGCGGGAAGGGAAACATTCAGTACTTC | CASNPSGKGNIQYF | TRBJ2-4 | TRBV2 | 14 | TRBD2 | many
TGCGCCGGCAGCCAAGCCGACCGAAATGAAAAACTGTTTTTT | CAGSQADRNEKLFF | TRBJ1-4 | TRBV4-1 | 14 | - | -
TGTGCCAGCAGTGTCCCGGGACTAGCGGACTACGAGCAGTACTTC | CASSVPGLADYEQYF | TRBJ2-7 | TRBV28 | 15 | TRBD2 | many
TGTGCCAGCAGCTTAGCGTACGGGTTATCAACTAATGAAAAACTGTTTTTT | CASSLAYGLSTNEKLFF | TRBJ1-4 | TRBV7-9 | 17 | - | -
TGTGCCAGCTCTCACAGGGGTACCTATGGCTACACCTTC | CASSHRGTYGYTF | TRBJ1-2 | TRBV18 | 13 | TRBD1 | few
TGTGCCAGCAGCCAGGTGGGGTCGGGGAACACTGAAGCTTTCTTT | CASSQVGSGNTEAFF | TRBJ1-1 | TRBV28 | 15 | - | many
TGTGCCAGCAGATCACCTCTAGCGGGAGACTACGAGCAGTACTTC | CASRSPLAGDYEQYF | TRBJ2-7 | TRBV28 | 15 | TRBD2 | many
TGTGCCAGCAGTTACTCTCCCGCATTCGGAGAGACCCAGTACTTC | CASSYSPAFGETQYF | TRBJ2-5 | TRBV6-5 | 15 | - | many
TGTGCCAGCAGGGCCGGACAGTTTGAAAAACTGTTTTTT | CASRAGQFEKLFF | TRBJ1-4 | TRBV7-9 | 13 | - | many
TGTGCCATCAGTGAGCAGGGGATGGGGAACACTGAAGCTTTCTTT | CAISEQGMGNTEAFF | TRBJ1-1 | TRBV12-3/TRBV12-4 | 15 | - | -
TGTGCCAGCAGTGAAGATCAAGTTCTTGCACCCCTCCACTTT | CASSEDQVLAPLHF | TRBJ1-6 | TRBV6-2/TRBV6-3 | 14 | - | -
TGTGCCTGGGACCCGGGATCTGGAAACACCATATATTTT | CAWDPGSGNTIYF | TRBJ1-3 | TRBV30 | 13 | - | -